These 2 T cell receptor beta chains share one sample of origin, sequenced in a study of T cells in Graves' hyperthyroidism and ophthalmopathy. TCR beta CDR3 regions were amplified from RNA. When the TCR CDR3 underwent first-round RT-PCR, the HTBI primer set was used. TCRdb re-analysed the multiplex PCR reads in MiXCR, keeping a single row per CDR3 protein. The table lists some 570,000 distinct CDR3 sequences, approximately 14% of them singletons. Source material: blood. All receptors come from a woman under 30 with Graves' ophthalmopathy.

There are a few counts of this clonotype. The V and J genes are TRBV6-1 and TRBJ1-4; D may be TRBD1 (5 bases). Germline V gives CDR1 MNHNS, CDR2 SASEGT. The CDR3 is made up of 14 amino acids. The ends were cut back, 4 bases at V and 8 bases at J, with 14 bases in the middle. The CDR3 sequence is CASSGPGSGEKLFF. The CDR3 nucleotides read TGTGCCAGCAGTGGGCCAGGTTCAGGGGAAAAACTGTTTTTT.

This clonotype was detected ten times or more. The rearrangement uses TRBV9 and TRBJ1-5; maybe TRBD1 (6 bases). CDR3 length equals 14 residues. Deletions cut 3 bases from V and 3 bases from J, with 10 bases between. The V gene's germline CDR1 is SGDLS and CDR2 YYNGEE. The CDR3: CASSDTGNNQPQHF. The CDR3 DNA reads TGTGCCAGCAGCGATACAGGGAACAATCAGCCCCAGCATTTT. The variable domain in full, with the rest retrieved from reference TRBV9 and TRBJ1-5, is DSGVTQTPKHLITATGQRVTLRCSPRSGDLSVYWYQQSLDQGLQFLIQYYNGEERAKGNILERFSAQQFPDLHSELNLSSLELGDSALYFCASSDTGNNQPQHFGDGTRLSIL.